This entry concerns a single T cell receptor (beta chain). Some clones are missing from TCRdb's copy, which holds only in-frame ones; the method was immunoSEQ multiplex PCR. The sample lists around 80,000 clones, over 75% occurring once. These data belong to a study of control samples from healthy donors and cancer patients. This CDR3 is 17 amino acids long. Material: blood. This chain connects TRBV21-1 to TRBJ1-6. TRBV21-1 corresponds to a pseudogene. The clonotype comes from a woman aged 50 to 60 in good health. CDR3 sequence (DNA): TGTGCCAGCAGCAAAGCCGGAGAGGGAGTAATTAATTCACCCCTCCACTTT. Encoded protein: CASSKAGEGVINSPLHF.